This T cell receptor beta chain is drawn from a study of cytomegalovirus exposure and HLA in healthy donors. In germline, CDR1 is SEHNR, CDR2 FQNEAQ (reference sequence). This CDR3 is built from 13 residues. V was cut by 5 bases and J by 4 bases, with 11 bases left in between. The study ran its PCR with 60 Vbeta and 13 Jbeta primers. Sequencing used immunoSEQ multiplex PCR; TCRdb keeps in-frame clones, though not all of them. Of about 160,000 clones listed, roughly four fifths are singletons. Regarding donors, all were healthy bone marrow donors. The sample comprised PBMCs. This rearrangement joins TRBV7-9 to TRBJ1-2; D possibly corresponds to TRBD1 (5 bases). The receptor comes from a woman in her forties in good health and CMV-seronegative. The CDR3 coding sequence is TGTGCCAGCAGCCGCGGGACTATCTATGGCTACACCTTC. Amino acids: CASSRGTIYGYTF.